This record covers a single T cell receptor beta chain. The data are from a study of TIL therapy for anti-PD-1-resistant metastatic lung cancer. Sample time point: pre-treatment sample, taken before nivolumab and TIL therapy. The libraries were made with immunoSEQ v3. The protocol was immunoSEQ multiplex PCR, while the TCRdb copy is restricted to in-frame clones and leaves out a portion. Altogether about 21,000 clones are present, 70% to 80% being singletons, with the ten largest covering just under 2%. The CDR3 runs 19 residues. V was trimmed by 0 bases and J by 11 bases, leaving 28 bases between them. CDR1 is MGHRA, CDR2 YSYEKL, per germline.

This chain links TRBV4-1 with TRBJ1-4; D remains ambiguous. The sequence came from a person aged 25-79 years with non-small cell lung cancer. The sample consisted of blood, taken at baseline. CDR3 in DNA: TGCGCCAGCAGCCAAGAGCATTTTAGTTTGGTAAGCGAGCCTAGGAAACTGTTTTTT. Its translation: CASSQEHFSLVSEPRKLFF.